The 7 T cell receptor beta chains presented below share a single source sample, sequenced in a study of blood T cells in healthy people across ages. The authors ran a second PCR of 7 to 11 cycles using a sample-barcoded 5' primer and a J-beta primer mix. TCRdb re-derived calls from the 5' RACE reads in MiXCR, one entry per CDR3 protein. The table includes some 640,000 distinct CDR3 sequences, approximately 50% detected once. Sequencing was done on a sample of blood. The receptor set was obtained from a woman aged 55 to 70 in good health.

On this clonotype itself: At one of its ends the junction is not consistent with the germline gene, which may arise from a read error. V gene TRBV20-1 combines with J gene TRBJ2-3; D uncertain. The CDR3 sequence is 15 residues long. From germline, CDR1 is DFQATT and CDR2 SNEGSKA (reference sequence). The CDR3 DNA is TGCGGTGCTAGAGATTTTGGGCGCTCCACAGATACGCAGTATTTT. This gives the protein CGARDFGRSTDTQYF.

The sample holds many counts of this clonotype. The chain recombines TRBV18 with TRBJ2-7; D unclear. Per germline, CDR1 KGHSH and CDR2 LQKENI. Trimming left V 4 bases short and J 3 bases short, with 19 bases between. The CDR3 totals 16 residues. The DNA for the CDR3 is TGTGCCAGCTCACGAGGCAGCCCGGCCGGCTACTACGAGCAGTACTTC. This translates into CASSRGSPAGYYEQYF.

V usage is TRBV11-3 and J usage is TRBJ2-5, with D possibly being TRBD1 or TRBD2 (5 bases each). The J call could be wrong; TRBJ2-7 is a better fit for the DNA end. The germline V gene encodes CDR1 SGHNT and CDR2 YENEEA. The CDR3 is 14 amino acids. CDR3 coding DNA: TGTGCCAGCAGCCAGGGACCCTCGGGCTACGAGCAGTACTTC. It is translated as CASSQGPSGYEQYF.

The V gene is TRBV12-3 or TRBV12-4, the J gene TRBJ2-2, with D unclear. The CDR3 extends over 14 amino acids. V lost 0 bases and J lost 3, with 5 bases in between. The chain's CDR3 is CASSLAVYTGELFF. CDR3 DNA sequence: TGTGCCAGCAGTTTAGCAGTGTACACCGGGGAGCTGTTTTTT.

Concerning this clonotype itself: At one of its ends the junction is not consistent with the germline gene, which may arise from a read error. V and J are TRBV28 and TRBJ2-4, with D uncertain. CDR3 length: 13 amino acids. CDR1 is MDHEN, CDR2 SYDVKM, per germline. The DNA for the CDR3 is TGTGTCAGCAGCCACGGCGACAAAAACATTCAGTACTTC. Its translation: CVSSHGDKNIQYF.

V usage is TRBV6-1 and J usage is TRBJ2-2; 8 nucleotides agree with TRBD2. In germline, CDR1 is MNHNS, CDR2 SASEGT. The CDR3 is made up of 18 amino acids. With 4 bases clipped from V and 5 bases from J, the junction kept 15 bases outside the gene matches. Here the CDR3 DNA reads TGTGCCAGCAGTGCCGCTCGGGCTAGCGGGCCTCCGACCGGGGAGCTGTTTTTT. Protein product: CASSAARASGPPTGELFF.

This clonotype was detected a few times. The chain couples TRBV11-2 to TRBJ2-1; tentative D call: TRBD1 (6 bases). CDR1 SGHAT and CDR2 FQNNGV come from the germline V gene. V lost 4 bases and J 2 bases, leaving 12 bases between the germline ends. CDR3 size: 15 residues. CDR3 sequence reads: CASSWTATPYNEQFF. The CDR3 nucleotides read TGTGCCAGCAGCTGGACAGCTACCCCCTACAATGAGCAGTTCTTC. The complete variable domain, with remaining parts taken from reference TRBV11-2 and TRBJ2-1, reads EAGVAQSPRYKIIEKRQSVAFWCNPISGHATLYWYQQILGQGPKLLIQFQNNGVVDDSQLPKDRFSAERLKGVDSTLKIQPAKLEDSAVYLCASSWTATPYNEQFFGPGTRLTVL.